This T cell receptor beta chain was found in a study of cytomegalovirus exposure and HLA in healthy donors. Study-level background: Among roughly 180 million T cells, an earlier analysis found about 110 million unique TCR beta sequences. The study, taken as a whole, reports: In a later analysis, CMV-associated beta chains were mostly HLA-associated, it appeared. While the bulk of TCR sequences proved rare, some public TCRs turned up in many donors. About 180 TCR beta chains were listed as cytomegalovirus-associated.

A remark on this clone: Its antigen is unidentified.

PCR amplification relied on 60 Vbeta primers (plus 13 Jbeta primers). Sequenced by immunoSEQ multiplex PCR; TCRdb stores in-frame clones only, minus some. The repertoire holds fewer than 180,000 clones, with under 75% as singletons. The length of the CDR3 is 16 residues. Between the trimmed V and J ends, which lost 3 bases and 5 bases, there was a span of 19 bases. The germline CDR1 and CDR2 sequences are MDHEN and SYDVKM. The chain uses TRBV28 and TRBJ2-5; D is perhaps TRBD2 (6 bases). Material: PBMCs. This clonotype was obtained from a woman in her fifties or sixties in good health and CMV-seropositive. The CDR3 region has the DNA TGTGCCAGCAGTTTTCTGGGGACGTTTGGGGGGGAGACCCAGTACTTC. This gives the protein CASSFLGTFGGETQYF.